This TCR beta chain was identified in a study of Ad26.COV2.S vaccination and SARS-CoV-2 variants. Clones were read by immunoSEQ multiplex PCR, and TCRdb kept only the in-frame ones, dropping some. The sample carries about 350,000 clones, about 85% recorded once. Stated treatment: around 19 received Ad26.COV2.S at low or high dose, single or two shots; about 5 received placebo; per-sample allocation not given. Samples were taken on day 63 after the first vaccine or placebo injection. V was cut by 2 bases and J by 4 bases, with 14 bases left in between. CDR3 length: 15 amino acids. Germline CDR1 MDHEN, CDR2 SYDVKM.

The source was peripheral blood, collected in a trial of Ad26.COV2.S vaccine versus placebo. The rearrangement uses TRBV28 and TRBJ1-2; no definite D call. This clonotype was obtained from a person aged 18-65 years who received the Ad26.COV2.S COVID-19 vaccine or a placebo. The DNA for the CDR3 is TGTGCCAGCAGTTTACCTCCGGTGCAAAGCTATGGCTACACCTTC. Translating it yields CASSLPPVQSYGYTF.